This T cell receptor beta chain was sequenced during a study of cytomegalovirus exposure and HLA in healthy donors. Findings and caveats of the study: Specificity for CMV antigens was confirmed in vitro for three of the CMV-associated chains. Using the classifier, cytomegalovirus status was reportedly diagnosed with high specificity and sensitivity. Subsequent analysis found a tendency for first-cohort TCR clusters to co-occur within the 110 or so validation repertoires.

TCRdb keeps only in-frame clones here, not all; method: immunoSEQ multiplex PCR. The sample carries roughly 330,000 clones, 87% recorded once. CDR1 is SGHRS and CDR2 is YFSETQ in the germline V gene. The V end was cut by 4 bases, the J end by 0 bases, with 11 bases between. The CDR3 runs 14 residues. In the case of this clone: Its antigen is unknown.

The specimen sequenced was PBMCs. The source of this sequence is a woman aged 25 to 39 in good health and CMV-seropositive. The rearrangement links TRBV5-1 to TRBJ2-7, with D unresolved. The CDR3 DNA reads TGCGCCAGCAGCGGCCAGCTAGACTCCTACGAGCAGTACTTC. Its protein is CASSGQLDSYEQYF.